A selection of T cell receptor beta chains follows, all from one sample in a study of T cells in Graves' hyperthyroidism and ophthalmopathy. Each CDR3 protein gets one entry after TCRdb re-called the multiplex PCR reads with MiXCR. The table has around 340,000 distinct CDR3 sequences, approximately 15% seen once. Material for sequencing was blood. All receptors come from a woman aged 30 to 39 with Graves' hyperthyroidism. The CDR3 runs from the conserved cysteine through the conserved F or W. A D gene is named only where the DNA matches it firmly. Rows may omit the clone size; those that give it use once, few, many or a size class.

TRBJ1-1 | TRBV28 | NA | 12 | NA | TGCGCCAGCAGCCATGACGCCCCAGAAGCTTTCTTT | CASSHDAPEAFF
TRBJ2-3 | TRBV20-1 | NA | 19 | few | TGCAGTGCTAGTGCCGTCGGAGGAGCCCGTTCCTTTAGCACAGATACGCAGTATTTT | CSASAVGGARSFSTDTQYF
TRBJ1-2 | TRBV6-1 | NA | 13 | NA | TGTGCCAGCACGCCCCAGGTTCTCTATGGCTACACCTTC | CASTPQVLYGYTF
TRBJ2-1 | TRBV11-3 | TRBD2 | 14 | many | TGTGCCAGCAGCTCCGGACTAGTGGGGGATGAGCAGTTCTTC | CASSSGLVGDEQFF
TRBJ2-5 | TRBV19 | NA | 15 | many | TGTGCCAGTAGTATCCCTGGAGGCGAGGGGAAGACCCAGTACTTC | CASSIPGGEGKTQYF
TRBJ2-2 | TRBV6-6 | NA | 13 | few | TGTGCCAGCAGTTACCCCTACACCGGGGAGCTGTTTTTT | CASSYPYTGELFF
TRBJ2-1 | TRBV19 | NA | 13 | few | TGTGCCAGTAGTATGGATAGCAGCCATGAGCAGTTCTTC | CASSMDSSHEQFF
TRBJ1-1 | TRBV18 | TRBD1 | 15 | NA | TGTGCCAGCTCCCGCCCGGGACAGGGAGTAACTGAAGCTTTCTTT | CASSRPGQGVTEAFF
TRBJ1-5 | TRBV6-1 | NA | 12 | many | TGTGCCAGCAGGACTCAAAATCAGCCCCAGCATTTT | CASRTQNQPQHF
TRBJ1-5 | TRBV6-2/TRBV6-3 | NA | 13 | few | TGTGCCAGCAGTTACTCCCAAAATCAGCCCCAGCATTTT | CASSYSQNQPQHF
TRBJ1-5 | TRBV6-2/TRBV6-3 | TRBD1 | 16 | NA | TGTGCCAGCAGTTCCTCCAGGGGGGTAAAGTATCAGCCCCAGCATTTT | CASSSSRGVKYQPQHF
TRBJ1-3 | TRBV5-1 | NA | 16 | few | TGCGCCAGCAGCTTGGACGGACGGGCCTCTGGAAACACCATATATTTT | CASSLDGRASGNTIYF
TRBJ1-1 | TRBV7-9 | NA | 14 | NA | TGTGCCAGCAGCCTCGGGACGGAAGTCACTGAAGCTTTCTTT | CASSLGTEVTEAFF
TRBJ2-7 | TRBV12-3/TRBV12-4 | TRBD2 | 15 | many | TGTGCCAGCAGGACACCCGGGACTAGAAACTACGAGCAGTACTTC | CASRTPGTRNYEQYF
TRBJ1-3 | TRBV19 | NA | 15 | NA | TGTGCCAGCGAACTCGGGAGACCGCCGCTAAACACCATATATTTT | CASELGRPPLNTIYF
TRBJ2-3 | TRBV7-9 | NA | 13 | NA | TGTGCCAGCAGCTCCGGAGAAACAGATACGCAGTATTTT | CASSSGETDTQYF
TRBJ2-1 | TRBV20-1 | NA | 13 | NA | TGCAGTGCTCCGCTTGACTGGGACAATGAGCAGTTCTTC | CSAPLDWDNEQFF
TRBJ2-1 | TRBV5-4 | TRBD2 | 15 | NA | TGTGCCAGCAGCCCGCGGGGACTAGCGGACAATGAGCAGTTCTTC | CASSPRGLADNEQFF
TRBJ2-3 | TRBV11-2 | NA | 16 | many | TGTGCCAGCACCCACCGGGCAGGCCGCTGGGCAGATACGCAGTATTTT | CASTHRAGRWADTQYF
TRBJ2-1 | TRBV7-8 | TRBD2 | 16 | NA | TGTGCCAGCAGCCCTCGGACTAGCGGGCTGTACAATGAGCAGTTCTTC | CASSPRTSGLYNEQFF
TRBJ2-7 | TRBV2 | TRBD1 | 13 | many | TGTGCCACCGGGGACAGGACGAACTACGAGCAGTACTTC | CATGDRTNYEQYF
TRBJ2-5 | TRBV5-4 | NA | 13 | few | TGTGCCAGCAGCTTGGCTCTCGTCGAGACCCAGTACTTC | CASSLALVETQYF
TRBJ2-3 | TRBV5-1 | NA | 16 | NA | TGCGCCAGCAGCTTGTTGGGCACGACGCGAACAGATACGCAGTATTTT | CASSLLGTTRTDTQYF
TRBJ2-3 | TRBV4-3 | NA | 16 | NA | TGCGCCAGCAGCCAAGATGGGAAGGGAAGGACAGATACGCAGTATTTT | CASSQDGKGRTDTQYF
TRBJ2-3 | TRBV7-2 | NA | 12 | few | TGTGCCAGCAGCCTGCAAGGGGTCCCGCAGTATTTT | CASSLQGVPQYF
TRBJ2-3 | TRBV12-3/TRBV12-4 | TRBD2 | 14 | many | TGTGCCAGCAGTTTAGGGCGGGAGTACGATACGCAGTATTTT | CASSLGREYDTQYF
TRBJ1-6 | TRBV6-5 | NA | 17 | many | TGTGCCAGCAGTTACTCTCCAGGGAGCTCCTATAATTCACCCCTCCACTTT | CASSYSPGSSYNSPLHF
TRBJ1-2 | TRBV28 | NA | 12 | few | TGTGCCAGCAGTGTAGGGACCTATGGCTACACCTTC | CASSVGTYGYTF
TRBJ2-7 | TRBV3-1 | TRBD2 | 13 | NA | TGTGCCAGCAGCCAAGTAGCGGGTTACGAGCAGTACTTC | CASSQVAGYEQYF
TRBJ1-5 | TRBV12-3/TRBV12-4 | TRBD1 | 13 | NA | TGTGCCAGCGGCCTGGGACAGTCTCAGCCCCAGCATTTT | CASGLGQSQPQHF
TRBJ1-1 | TRBV12-3/TRBV12-4 | TRBD1 | 14 | NA | TGTGCCAGCAGTAGGACAGGGGGCCGCACTGAAGCTTTCTTT | CASSRTGGRTEAFF
TRBJ2-7 | TRBV6-1 | TRBD2 | 15 | many | TGTGCCAGCAGTTCCGGGACTAGCGCGTCCTACGAGCAGTACTTC | CASSSGTSASYEQYF
TRBJ1-5 | TRBV28 | NA | 13 | few | TGTGCCAGCATAAGAGGGGGTAGGCAGCCCCAGCATTTT | CASIRGGRQPQHF
TRBJ1-1 | TRBV28 | TRBD1 | 14 | many | TGTGCCAGCAGTGACCGGGACAGATGGACTGAAGCTTTCTTT | CASSDRDRWTEAFF
TRBJ2-7 | TRBV12-3/TRBV12-4 | TRBD2 | 15 | many | TGTGCCAGCAGCCCCCGGACTAGCAGTACGGTTGAGCAGTACTTC | CASSPRTSSTVEQYF
TRBJ2-1 | TRBV29-1 | NA | 13 | NA | TGCAGCGTAGCGCTTTTTAGTGGGGATGAGCAGTTCTTC | CSVALFSGDEQFF
TRBJ2-1 | TRBV12-3/TRBV12-4 | TRBD2 | 15 | NA | TGTGCCAGCAGTTTGAGCGGGAGGGCCCGGGATGAGCAGTTCTTC | CASSLSGRARDEQFF
TRBJ1-1 | TRBV4-1 | NA | 14 | NA | TGCGCCAGCAGCCAAGATCCCCGGGCCGGGGAAGCTTTCTTT | CASSQDPRAGEAFF
TRBJ1-5 | TRBV19 | NA | 15 | NA | TGTGCCAGTAGCCAGACCGCAAGACCAAATCAGCCCCAGCATTTT | CASSQTARPNQPQHF
TRBJ2-4 | TRBV6-1 | TRBD2 | 16 | NA | TGTGCCAGCAGTGAAGTCCTTGGACTAGCCCAAAACATTCAGTACTTC | CASSEVLGLAQNIQYF
TRBJ2-7 | TRBV3-1 | NA | 16 | NA | TGTGCCAGCAGCCAAGACCTCGGCGGGACTCCCTACGAGCAGTACTTC | CASSQDLGGTPYEQYF
TRBJ2-7 | TRBV3-1 | TRBD2 | 15 | NA | TGTGCCAGCAGCCAAGACGGGAGGGGGTCCTACGAGCAGTACTTC | CASSQDGRGSYEQYF
TRBJ2-5 | TRBV20-1 | NA | 16 | many | TGCAGTGCTAGAGATGGCAGTTCTCCAGTCCAAGAGACCCAGTACTTC | CSARDGSSPVQETQYF
TRBJ2-2 | TRBV28 | NA | 12 | many | TGTGCCAGCAGTTTATTACTCGGGGAGCTGTTTTTT | CASSLLLGELFF
TRBJ1-6 | TRBV6-1 | NA | 16 | few | TGTGCCAGCAGTGTTCAACTGAGCTCCTATAATTCACCCCTCCACTTT | CASSVQLSSYNSPLHF
TRBJ2-1 | TRBV28 | NA | 13 | many | TGTGCCAGCAGAACGGACTTCTACAATGAGCAGTTCTTC | CASRTDFYNEQFF
TRBJ1-4 | TRBV28 | NA | 13 | many | TGTGCCATCCAGGACATGCTTTATGAAAAACTGTTTTTT | CAIQDMLYEKLFF
TRBJ1-1 | TRBV18 | TRBD1 | 15 | few | TGTGCCAGCTCACCCCGGGACAGGCTGAACACTGAAGCTTTCTTT | CASSPRDRLNTEAFF
TRBJ2-6 | TRBV24-1 | NA | 15 | many | TGTGCCACCAGTGAAAACAGGGCTGGGGCCAACGTCCTGACTTTC | CATSENRAGANVLTF
TRBJ1-2 | TRBV18 | NA | 13 | many | TGTGCCAGCTCCCCCATGGGCGAGCATGGCTACACCTTC | CASSPMGEHGYTF
TRBJ2-1 | TRBV28 | TRBD2 | 15 | many | TGTGCCAGCAGTTTTCCCTATAGCGGGAGAGGTGAGCAGTTCTTC | CASSFPYSGRGEQFF
TRBJ1-1 | TRBV28 | NA | 16 | many | TGTGCCAGCAGTTTTGTGGTTCGCCTAAGGGACACTGAAGCTTTCTTT | CASSFVVRLRDTEAFF
TRBJ2-2 | TRBV11-2 | NA | 16 | many | TGTGCCAGCAGCTTTTCTGTAGTAGGCTACACCGGGGAGCTGTTTTTT | CASSFSVVGYTGELFF
TRBJ2-7 | TRBV6-1 | TRBD2 | 13 | NA | TGTGCCAGCAGTGGATCGGGGGGGTACGAGCGGTACTTC | CASSGSGGYERYF
TRBJ2-7 | TRBV10-2 | TRBD2 | 16 | NA | TGCGCCAGCAGTGATCAACTAGCGGGGTACTACTGGGAGCAGTACTTC | CASSDQLAGYYWEQYF
TRBJ2-2 | TRBV5-1 | TRBD2 | 15 | many | TGCGCCAGCAGCCCAGGGACTAGCGGGAGCCGGGAGCTGTTTTTT | CASSPGTSGSRELFF
TRBJ1-3 | TRBV6-1 | NA | 16 | many | TGTGCCAGCAGTGCGTTGGGACACTCCTCTGGAAACACCATATATTTT | CASSALGHSSGNTIYF
TRBJ2-5 | TRBV12-3/TRBV12-4 | TRBD1 | 13 | many | TGTGCCAGCAGGGGGACAGGGAGGGAGACCCAGTACTTC | CASRGTGRETQYF
TRBJ1-2 | TRBV15 | NA | 16 | few | TGTGCCACCAGCAGAGTCAAACACTCCTCTAACTATGGCTACACCTTC | CATSRVKHSSNYGYTF
TRBJ2-5 | TRBV29-1 | NA | 13 | few | TGCAGCGTCGAGCAGGAGGGCCAAGAGACCCAGTACTTC | CSVEQEGQETQYF